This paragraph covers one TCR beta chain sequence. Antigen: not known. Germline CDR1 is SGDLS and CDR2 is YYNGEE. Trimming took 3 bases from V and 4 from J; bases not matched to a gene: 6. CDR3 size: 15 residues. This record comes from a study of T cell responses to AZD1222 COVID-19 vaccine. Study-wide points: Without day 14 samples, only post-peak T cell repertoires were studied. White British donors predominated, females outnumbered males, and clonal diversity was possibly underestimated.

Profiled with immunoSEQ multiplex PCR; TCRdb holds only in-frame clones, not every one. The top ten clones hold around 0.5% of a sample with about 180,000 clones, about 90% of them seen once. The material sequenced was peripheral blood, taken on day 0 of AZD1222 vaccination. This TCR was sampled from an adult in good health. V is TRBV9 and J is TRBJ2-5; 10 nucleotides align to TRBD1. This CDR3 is CASSDRQGAGETQYF. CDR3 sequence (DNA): TGTGCCAGCAGCGACCGACAGGGGGCGGGAGAGACCCAGTACTTC.